Included here is one TCR beta chain sequence, with context. This clonotype was seen more than once but under ten times. Its antigen is unknown. Base qualities are not recorded, but no much larger clone differs from it by a single base. Systemically healthy Caucasian individuals from Russia, around 39 in total and aged roughly 6 to 100 years, were included as donors. Each donor gave ten milliliters of peripheral blood, collected into EDTA-treated Vacutainer tubes. Ficoll-Paque density-gradient centrifugation was used to isolate PBMCs, with at least 7 million obtained per sample. Total RNA was extracted from PBMCs with Trizol reagent, with at least 6 micrograms obtained per sample. For every donor, an aliquot of PBMCs went through flow cytometry to measure the percentages of naive CD45RAhigh/CD27high T cells. This sample is part of a study of blood T cells in healthy people across ages (dated by TCRdb to the mid-2010s). Study-wide context: Template switching captured roughly one uniquely barcoded TCR beta cDNA molecule per two T cells in model experiments. To track age-related changes in TCR beta repertoire diversity, the study relied on deep sequencing normalized with unique cDNA molecular identifiers. Four age groups were formed from the donors: young (average approximately 17 years), middle-aged (around 41), aged (roughly 56) and long-lived (approximately 80). To avoid experimental bias, donors of different ages were distributed randomly across sequencing lanes. For two donors (one aged 18 to 30 and one aged 80 or older), the study analyzed two additional independent replicas of 1 million unique cDNA reads from the same blood draw.

The CDR3 measures 17 amino acids from cysteine to phenylalanine. CDR3 DNA only is kept here, 51 bases in frame from base 1. According to the germline V gene (reference sequence), CDR1 reads SEHNR and CDR2 reads FQNEAQ. V is cut by 3 bases and J by 3 bases, and the space between the germline ends is 18 bases. Library generation was performed with 5' RACE. Sequenced using an Illumina HiSeq 2500. The second PCR ran for roughly 7 to 12 cycles and used a J-beta primer mix along with a sample-barcoded 5' primer. A unique molecular identifier was introduced onto each TCR beta cDNA molecule by a template-switch 5' adaptor carrying 12 random nucleotides. Each sample yielded at least 2.5 million CDR3-containing paired-end reads. The Mint cDNA synthesis kit, primed by a TRBC-specific oligonucleotide, was used to synthesize first-strand cDNA from all RNA. Following uracil-DNA glycosylase treatment, a first 18-cycle PCR with universal primers M1SS and BC2_uni_R was performed on all cDNA. The authors' analysis ran thus. Normalization of each sample was performed by random selection of 1 million high-quality reads, each carrying a distinct molecular identifier. Reads sharing molecular identifiers were discarded rather than binned into consensus sequences. MiTCR, with a Q25 quality threshold and the strictest error-elimination algorithm, was used for CDR3 identification, clonotype clustering and error correction. Lower-bound total TCR beta diversity was estimated with a nonparametric unseen species model using Euler transformation. The public sequencing data were trimmed at Q25 with fastp and processed into clonotypes with MiXCR by TCRdb, which kept only in-frame beta chains. Entries that share a CDR3 protein sequence are merged under the most common genes and DNA. The V and J calls and clone size are TCRdb's, not the authors'. This sample gives fewer than 900,000 distinct CDR3 sequences in total; 35% to 40% of them show up just once. The ten largest account for about an eighth of the sample.

Findings and caveats that apply to the study as a whole: Total diversity estimates from one million sequenced T cells were considered lower bounds and underestimates. There was a strong correlation between observed TCR beta diversity and the percentage of naive T cells measured by flow cytometry. Because donor CMV infection status was unknown, age-related changes in expanded clonotypes were potentially confounded. As age increased, observed TCR beta diversity per million T cells dropped in a roughly linear way, and a significant reduction was already evident by age 40. Compared with the aged group, the long-lived group had more naive CD4+ T cells, fewer expanded clones and increased TCR diversity, a pattern suggesting age selection. Since profiling was done on bulk unsorted PBMCs, naive and antigen-experienced compartments could not be conclusively compared.

The chain links TRBV7-9 with TRBJ2-1, with the D gene not clear enough to name. The TCR comes from a man between 18 and 35 years old in good health. The sample taken for sequencing was blood. The base sequence is TGTGCCAGCAGCTTTGGGGATTCCAGGAGTTTCTACAATGAGCAGTTCTTC. Translated, this gives CASSFGDSRSFYNEQFF.